This T cell receptor (beta chain) is from a study of human T cells and chemical hapten exposure. Whole blood that had not been fractionated was the source of extracted total RNA. From the 5' RACE reads, TCRdb called clonotypes with MiXCR, one entry per CDR3 protein. The table lists more than 60,000 distinct CDR3 sequences, 15% to 20% of them singletons. This clonotype was detected only a few times. This TCR was sampled from a female donor in good health.

This CDR3 is CSAAARTDTQYF. The CDR3 region has the DNA TGCAGTGCGGCCGCCCGCACAGATACGCAGTATTTT. The chain couples TRBV20-1 to TRBJ2-3; D is ambiguous. Looked up from germline, CDR1 is DFQATT and CDR2 is SNEGSKA (reference sequence). The CDR3 spans 12 residues. V lost 6 bases and J lost 1, with 8 bases in between.